Below are 15 T cell receptor beta chains sequenced from a single sample in a study of blood T cell repertoires in COVID-19. TCRdb keeps only in-frame clones here, not all; method: immunoSEQ multiplex PCR. The table includes about 280,000 clones, 85% to 90% detected once. The sample taken for sequencing was PBMCs or T cells enriched from blood (not recorded which). These receptor sequences come from a woman in her sixties in a cohort exposed to, infected with or recovered from COVID-19 (not recorded which).

This chain uses TRBV28 with TRBJ2-7; 10 bases line up with TRBD1. There are 15 residues in the CDR3. Germline V gene sequence: CDR1 MDHEN, CDR2 SYDVKM. V lost 5 bases and J lost 3; bases outside the gene matches: 7. DNA for the CDR3: TGTGCCAGCAGTATCCGGACAGGGGGACTCTACGAGCAGTACTTC. Its translation is CASSIRTGGLYEQYF. Full variable domain (outside the CDR3, taken from reference TRBV28 and TRBJ2-7): DVKVTQSSRYLVKRTGEKVFLECVQDMDHENMFWYRQDPGLGLRLIYFSYDVKMKEKGDIPEGYSVSREKKERFSLILESASTNQTSMYLCASSIRTGGLYEQYFGPGTRLTVT.

The chain recombines TRBV15 with TRBJ2-5, with 7 nucleotides matching TRBD2. CDR3 length: 16 amino acids. V lost 2 bases and J lost 4; bases outside the gene matches: 10. Germline values: CDR1 LNHNV, CDR2 YYDKDF (reference sequence). The CDR3 bases are TGTGCCACCAGCAGATGGGCTGGCGGGAGTCGAGAGACCCAGTACTTC. Translation: CATSRWAGGSRETQYF.

The chain has TRBV19 and TRBJ1-2, with 9 bases aligning to TRBD1. CDR3 length equals 15 residues. Germline CDR1 reads LNHDA; CDR2 reads SQIVND (reference sequence). The V segment lost 7 bases and the J segment 3 bases; nucleotides outside the gene matches: 9. The CDR3 sequence: CASIPRTGEDYGYTF. The CDR3 bases are TGTGCCAGTATCCCTCGGACAGGGGAGGACTATGGCTACACCTTC.

This rearrangement joins TRBV7-9 to TRBJ1-3; D possibly corresponds to TRBD1 (5 bases). V gave up 4 bases and J gave up 4 bases, with 11 bases separating them. The CDR3 has 14 amino acids. Germline V gene lookup returns CDR1 SEHNR and CDR2 FQNEAQ (reference sequence). The CDR3 DNA reads TGTGCCAGCAGCTCTGGGGCAGGGGGAAACACCATATATTTT. Translation gives CASSSGAGGNTIYF.

In its sample, this clone was seen a few times. The rearrangement uses TRBV7-9 and TRBJ2-1; 12 bases map to TRBD2. CDR1 SEHNR and CDR2 FQNEAQ come from the germline V gene (reference sequence). The J segment lost 5 bases and the V segment lost 2 bases, leaving 10 bases of the junction unmatched. This CDR3 is 18 amino acids long. The CDR3 sequence is CASSLLTTSGGKDNEQFF. The DNA for the CDR3 is TGTGCCAGCAGCTTACTCACGACTAGCGGGGGAAAGGACAATGAGCAGTTCTTC.

The chain links TRBV28 to TRBJ2-7, with a possible D match to TRBD2 (6 bases). The CDR3 spans 15 residues. Trimming shortened V by 6 bases and J by 2 bases, and 17 bases separated the two germline ends. Germline-derived CDR1 and CDR2 are MDHEN and SYDVKM. This CDR3 is CASSSGSGGPYEQYF. In nucleotides, the CDR3 is TGTGCCAGCAGCTCAGGTAGCGGAGGTCCCTACGAGCAGTACTTC.

This clone was observed a handful of times. CDR3 in amino acids: CASSWTEPGETQYF. The CDR3 nucleotides are TGTGCCAGCAGCTGGACAGAGCCGGGGGAGACCCAGTACTTC. The chain carries TRBV5-6 and TRBJ2-5, with D perhaps TRBD1 (6 bases). Trimming removed 3 bases from V and 5 bases from J, with 14 bases in between. Looked up from germline, CDR1 is SGHDT and CDR2 is YYEEEE. CDR3 length equals 14 residues.

This rearrangement joins TRBV19 to TRBJ1-1; 9 bases agree with TRBD1. Germline values: CDR1 LNHDA, CDR2 SQIVND (reference sequence). V shed 6 bases, J shed 5 bases, and the junction held 13 bases outside the gene matches. This CDR3 is built from 16 residues. The CDR3 sequence: CASSLNTGGVKTEAFF. The CDR3 DNA reads as TGTGCCAGTAGCCTTAACACAGGGGGCGTTAAAACTGAAGCTTTCTTT. Supplemented by reference TRBV19 and TRBJ1-1, the full variable domain reads DGGITQSPKYLFRKEGQNVTLSCEQNLNHDAMYWYRQDPGQGLRLIYYSQIVNDFQKGDIAEGYSVSREKKESFPLTVTSAQKNPTAFYLCASSLNTGGVKTEAFFGQGTRLTVV.

The V call is TRBV11-1, the J call TRBJ2-2, with 11 bases identical to TRBD1. The CDR3 has 16 residues. The J segment lost 3 bases and the V segment lost 4 bases, leaving 4 bases of the junction unmatched. Germline CDR1 and CDR2: SGHAT and FQDESV (reference sequence). This CDR3 is CASSYGTGGYTGELFF. The CDR3 region has the DNA TGTGCCAGCAGCTATGGGACAGGGGGGTACACCGGGGAGCTGTTTTTT.

The chain joins TRBV10-2 to TRBJ1-6; possibly TRBD1 for D (5 bases). V was shortened by 3 bases and J by 7 bases, with 10 bases between the two germline ends. Looked up from germline, CDR1 is WSHSY and CDR2 is SAAADI. CDR3 length equals 14 residues. CDR3 in DNA: TGCGCCAGCAGTGAACCAGGGATCAATTCACCCCTCCACTTT. This encodes CASSEPGINSPLHF.

The chain uses TRBV7-8 and TRBJ2-3; 8 bases align to TRBD1. The CDR3 runs 14 residues. Trimming took 5 bases from V and 3 from J; bases not matched to a gene: 4. Germline-derived CDR1 and CDR2 are SGHVS and FQNEAQ. The CDR3 DNA follows: TGTGCCAGCAGCCCAGGACAGGGAACAGATACGCAGTATTTT. Amino acids: CASSPGQGTDTQYF.

The V gene is TRBV30, the J gene TRBJ2-6, with D possibly TRBD2 on 6 matching bases. CDR3 length: 14 amino acids. Germline CDR1 is GTSNPN and CDR2 is SVGIG (reference sequence). Trimming pared 8 bases from V and 0 bases from J, leaving 11 bases between. This CDR3 is CAAGRSSGANVLTF. The CDR3 DNA sequence: TGTGCCGCGGGACGTAGCTCTGGGGCCAACGTCCTGACTTTC. The variable domain in full, with the rest retrieved from reference TRBV30 and TRBJ2-6, is SQTIHQWPATLVQPVGSPLSLECTVEGTSNPNLYWYRQAAGRGLQLLFYSVGIGQISSEVPQNLSASRPQDRQFILSSKKLLLSDSGFYLCAAGRSSGANVLTFGAGSRLTVL.

The rearrangement links TRBV6-5 to TRBJ2-7, with 7 nucleotides matching TRBD1. The CDR3 loop spans 13 amino acids. V lost 5 bases to trimming and J lost 3 bases; unmatched junction nucleotides: 4. Looked up from germline, CDR1 is MNHEY and CDR2 is SVGAGI. The CDR3 loop reads CASSRRGRYEQYF. The CDR3 DNA reads TGTGCCAGCAGTCGTAGGGGGCGCTACGAGCAGTACTTC.

This chain uses TRBV19 with TRBJ2-2, with D possibly being TRBD1 (6 bases). Trimming took 2 bases from V and 4 from J, leaving 14 bases between them. CDR3 length equals 16 residues. CDR1 and CDR2 (germline): LNHDA, SQIVND (reference sequence). CDR3 protein: CASSITLQGSTGELFF. The CDR3 nucleotides are TGTGCCAGTAGTATAACCCTCCAGGGGTCCACCGGGGAGCTGTTTTTT. Supplemented by reference TRBV19 and TRBJ2-2, the full variable domain reads DGGITQSPKYLFRKEGQNVTLSCEQNLNHDAMYWYRQDPGQGLRLIYYSQIVNDFQKGDIAEGYSVSREKKESFPLTVTSAQKNPTAFYLCASSITLQGSTGELFFGEGSRLTVL.

This clone was seen only once. The V gene is TRBV27, the J gene TRBJ2-7; 12 nucleotides line up with TRBD1. The CDR3 totals 16 residues. Looked up from germline, CDR1 is MNHEY and CDR2 is SMNVEV (reference sequence). V lost 1 base and J lost 5; bases outside the gene matches: 6. The CDR3 nucleotides are TGTGCCAGCAGTTTATATGGGACAGGGGGCCTGGACGAGCAGTACTTC. This codes for CASSLYGTGGLDEQYF.